This T cell receptor beta chain was recorded in a study of blood T cell repertoires in COVID-19. The germline CDR1 and CDR2 sequences are SGHDT and YYEEEE. V lost 7 bases and J lost 6; bases outside the gene matches: 7. The CDR3 runs to 15 residues. In the original analysis: Scientists estimated how many nucleated cells there were by amplifying reference gene primers. Some clones are missing from TCRdb's copy, which holds only in-frame ones; the method was immunoSEQ multiplex PCR. V, J and clone size were drawn from that table, and D and trimming were deduced from the DNA. The table lists roughly 200,000 clones, 75% to 90% of them singletons. Participants, 18 to 89 years old, spanned around 25 US areas.

The receptor's source is a woman younger than 45 who had been exposed to COVID-19. V gene TRBV5-6 combines with J gene TRBJ2-2; 12 bases are shared with TRBD2. Sequencing used PBMCs or T cells enriched from blood (not recorded which). The CDR3 bases are TGTGCCAGCTCTCTAGCGGGGGGGCCCTCCGGGGAGCTGTTTTTT. Translated: CASSLAGGPSGELFF.